The clone carrying this T cell receptor beta chain was counted many times. Time point here: newly diagnosed GD, antithyroid drugs for less than 3 months. RNA extracted from PBMCs served as the sequencing template. Germline V gene lookup returns CDR1 SGHDT and CDR2 YYEEEE. The CDR3 loop spans 15 amino acids. Deletions cut 0 bases from V and 3 bases from J, with 13 bases between. The authors built TCR beta libraries using iRepertoire HTBI primers and Arm-PCR of CDR3 regions. TCRdb used MiXCR to reprocess the multiplex PCR reads, holding one entry per CDR3 protein. The sample consists of almost 450,000 distinct CDR3 sequences, 16% of them appearing once. This sample was included in a study of regulatory T cells in long-lasting Graves disease. Overall study: Newly diagnosed Graves' patients had taken antithyroid drugs under 3 months.

This sample was also put to use in a study of T cells in Graves' hyperthyroidism and ophthalmopathy.

The clonotype comes from a woman in her 30s with Graves disease. This material consisted of peripheral blood mononuclear cells (PBMCs), taken at new diagnosis, from a patient treated with antithyroid drugs. This chain links TRBV5-6 with TRBJ2-7; the D is unclear. The CDR3 DNA reads as TGTGCCAGCAGCTTGGAGACCTGGCGAAACTACGAGCAGTACTTC. Translating gives CASSLETWRNYEQYF. Variable domain in full (rest from reference TRBV5-6 and TRBJ2-7): DAGVTQSPTHLIKTRGQQVTLRCSPKSGHDTVSWYQQALGQGPQFIFQYYEEEERQRGNFPDRFSGHQFPNYSSELNVNALLLGDSALYLCASSLETWRNYEQYFGPGTRLTVT.